These 17 T cell receptor beta chains were sequenced from one sample in a study of cytomegalovirus exposure and HLA in healthy donors. PCR employed 60 Vbeta and 13 Jbeta primers. TCRdb's table, derived via immunoSEQ multiplex PCR, lists solely in-frame clones and lacks some. The sample has fewer than 200,000 clones; about 80% are singletons. The specimen was PBMCs. These TCRs come from a man aged 18 to 30 in good health and CMV-seropositive.

The V call is TRBV7-9, the J call TRBJ2-7; the D gene is possibly TRBD1 (6 bases). Trimming removed 5 bases from V and 5 bases from J, with 13 bases in between. Looked up from germline, CDR1 is SEHNR and CDR2 is FQNEAQ (reference sequence). The CDR3 loop spans 13 amino acids. CDR3 DNA: TGTGCCAGCAGCGTCGGGACACCTCACGAGCAGTACTTC. Protein sequence: CASSVGTPHEQYF.

A note on this clone: A read error may account for a junction end that differs from germline. J is TRBJ2-6 and V is TRBV30; TRBD1 matches 7 bases. The CDR3 covers 14 residues. Germline CDR1 and CDR2: GTSNPN and SVGIG (reference sequence). CDR3 protein: CAWKGAPGANGLTF. CDR3 in DNA: TGTGCCTGGAAGGGGGCGCCTGGGGCCAACGGCCTGACTTTC.

This rearrangement joins TRBV7-8 to TRBJ2-7; D might be TRBD2 (5 bases). The CDR3 contains 14 residues. Trimming left V 6 bases short and J 2 bases short, with 14 bases between. CDR1 and CDR2 from the germline V gene are SGHVS and FQNEAQ. The DNA of the CDR3 is TGTGCCAGCAGAGGCCGACGGGGAGCCTACGAGCAGTACTTC. Its protein product is CASRGRRGAYEQYF.

The genes are TRBV27 and TRBJ2-7; 7 positions match TRBD2. V shed 3 bases, J shed 2 bases, and the junction held 4 bases outside the gene matches. CDR1 and CDR2 (germline): MNHEY, SMNVEV (reference sequence). The CDR3 loop spans 14 amino acids. The CDR3: CASSFQRGTYEQYF. The CDR3 coding sequence is TGTGCCAGCAGTTTCCAGCGGGGCACCTACGAGCAGTACTTC.

The rearrangement links TRBV4-3 to TRBJ1-6; 7 bases match TRBD1. The germline gives CDR1 LGHNA, CDR2 YSLEER. Unmatched junction bases numbered 1, after V lost 3 bases and J lost 8 bases. CDR3 length: 13 residues. The CDR3 nucleotides read TGCGCCAGCAGCCACGACAGGGATTCACCCCTCCACTTT. Its protein product is CASSHDRDSPLHF.

This sequence joins TRBV6-6 and TRBJ2-3, with 8 bases matching TRBD1. The CDR3 runs 15 residues. With 5 bases clipped from V and 6 bases from J, the junction kept 10 bases outside the gene matches. Germline values: CDR1 MNHNY, CDR2 SVGAGI (reference sequence). CDR3 residues: CASSKPGQAQDTQYF. CDR3 nucleotide sequence: TGTGCCAGCAGTAAGCCGGGACAGGCTCAGGATACGCAGTATTTT.

Details on this clone: At one of its ends the junction is not consistent with the germline gene, which may arise from a read error. The chain is built from TRBV6-5 and TRBJ2-6, with TRBD1 as a possible D gene (6 bases). The CDR3 has 16 residues. CDR1 and CDR2 (germline): MNHEY, SVGAGI. DNA for the CDR3: TGTGCCAGCAGTTACGACAGGACGGCTGGGGCCAACGGCCTGACTTTC. Translated, it gives CASSYDRTAGANGLTF.

This clone was picked up one time. The chain links TRBV2 to TRBJ2-5; TRBD2 agrees at 15 bases. Germline V gene sequence: CDR1 SNHLY, CDR2 FYNNEI. J lost 4 bases, V lost 11 bases, and 8 bases had no gene match. The CDR3 consists of 15 residues. Written as DNA, the CDR3 is TGTGCCGGGACTAGCGGGGGGTTAGGGGGAGAGACCCAGTACTTC. Its protein is CAGTSGGLGGETQYF. Filled out from reference TRBV2 and TRBJ2-5, the complete variable domain reads EPEVTQTPSHQVTQMGQEVILRCVPISNHLYFYWYRQILGQKVEFLVSFYNNEISEKSEIFDDQFSVERPDGSNFTLKIRSTKLEDSAMYFCAGTSGGLGGETQYFGPGTRLLVL.

V usage is TRBV4-1 and J usage is TRBJ2-1, with 8 bases that match TRBD2. The V gene's germline CDR1 is MGHRA and CDR2 YSYEKL. With 5 bases clipped from V and 1 base from J, the junction kept 4 bases outside the gene matches. The CDR3 extends over 15 amino acids. CDR3 DNA sequence: TGCGCCAGCAGCTTAAGCGGGAGTTCCTACAATGAGCAGTTCTTC. Translated: CASSLSGSSYNEQFF.

Here the CDR3 reads CASSTGVLEQYF. The DNA of the CDR3 is TGTGCCAGCAGCACGGGGGTCTTAGAGCAGTACTTC. V is TRBV7-9 and J is TRBJ2-7, with a possible D match to TRBD2 (6 bases). The CDR3 loop spans 12 amino acids. Germline V gene lookup returns CDR1 SEHNR and CDR2 FQNEAQ (reference sequence). V lost 5 bases and J lost 7, with 12 bases in between.

The V call is TRBV9, the J call TRBJ2-1; D not resolved. This CDR3 has 14 amino acids. Trimming pared 1 base from V and 9 bases from J, leaving 14 bases between. Germline values: CDR1 SGDLS, CDR2 YYNGEE. Here the CDR3 reads CASSVIPGVGEQFF. The CDR3 region has the DNA TGTGCCAGCAGCGTAATCCCCGGAGTAGGTGAGCAGTTCTTC. The full variable domain, its missing parts supplied by reference TRBV9 and TRBJ2-1, is DSGVTQTPKHLITATGQRVTLRCSPRSGDLSVYWYQQSLDQGLQFLIQYYNGEERAKGNILERFSAQQFPDLHSELNLSSLELGDSALYFCASSVIPGVGEQFFGPGTRLTVL.

This clone was observed once. The chain couples TRBV6-6 to TRBJ1-2; 7 bases fit TRBD1. V shed 5 bases, J shed 7 bases, and the junction held 13 bases outside the gene matches. The CDR3 has 15 residues. Germline CDR1 MNHNY, CDR2 SVGAGI (reference sequence). The CDR3 loop is CASSRTGVRGVGYTF. For the CDR3, the DNA is TGTGCCAGCAGTAGAACAGGGGTTCGCGGGGTTGGCTACACCTTC.

The J gene is TRBJ2-1, the V gene TRBV5-1; possibly TRBD1 for D (5 bases). Germline CDR1 SGHRS, CDR2 YFSETQ. V was cut by 3 bases and J by 0 bases, with 13 bases left in between. The CDR3 is 16 amino acids. The CDR3 region has the DNA TGCGCCAGCAGCTCTCAGACAGTCCTCTCCTACAATGAGCAGTTCTTC. Its translation: CASSSQTVLSYNEQFF.

This rearrangement joins TRBV5-4 to TRBJ2-7; D is unclear. This CDR3 has 14 residues. Germline V CDR1 and CDR2: SGHNT, YYREEE (reference sequence). V dropped 5 bases and J dropped 5 bases, with 17 bases sitting between them. CDR3 nucleotide sequence: TGTGCCAGCAGTCCCAGCGCCAAAGATAACGAGCAGTACTTC. This gives the protein CASSPSAKDNEQYF.

The sample holds one count of this clone. The J gene is TRBJ2-2, the V gene TRBV2; a weak D match, TRBD1 (6 bases). In germline, CDR1 is SNHLY, CDR2 FYNNEI. The CDR3 consists of 15 residues. V was cut by 6 bases and J by 2 bases, with 13 bases left in between. CDR3 in amino acids: CASSETGTNTGELFF. DNA for the CDR3: TGTGCCAGCAGCGAAACAGGGACCAACACCGGGGAGCTGTTTTTT.

J is TRBJ1-1 and V is TRBV6-5; D unresolved. Between the trimmed V and J ends, which lost 2 bases and 5 bases, there was a span of 12 bases. Germline CDR1 reads MNHEY; CDR2 reads SVGAGI. The CDR3 contains 14 residues. This CDR3 is CASSYMGTGTEAFF. DNA for the CDR3: TGTGCCAGCAGTTACATGGGTACGGGAACTGAAGCTTTCTTT.

V is TRBV27 and J is TRBJ2-7; 9 bases line up with TRBD2. J was trimmed by 3 bases and V by 4 bases; bases with no gene match: 7. This CDR3 comprises 15 residues. Germline V gene sequence: CDR1 MNHEY, CDR2 SMNVEV (reference sequence). As DNA, the CDR3 is TGTGCCAGCAGTTCTCTTAGCGGGGGTAACTACGAGCAGTACTTC. Protein sequence: CASSSLSGGNYEQYF.